This TCR beta chain was sequenced for a study of human T cells and chemical hapten exposure. Overall study context: The sensitizer, 2% DPC, was used on around 2 cm by around 2 cm of upper inner arm skin. Findings and limits, study-wide: It was expanded TCRs that formed significantly more large CDR3 similarity clusters than controls did.

The CDR3 loop spans 12 amino acids. Germline-derived CDR1 and CDR2 are SGHDT and YYEEEE. V dropped 5 bases and J dropped 6 bases, with 11 bases sitting between them. The time point here: patch test 1, 2 weeks after DPC sensitization. Described treatment: therapeutic diphenylcyclopropenone sensitization with weekly scalp DPC. TCRdb processed the RACE reads anew with MiXCR; each CDR3 protein has one entry. Of around 380,000 distinct CDR3 sequences in the sample, approximately 5% were seen once. This clonotype came up many times. Its antigen is unidentified. The sequence was obtained from a woman in her 50s with alopecia areata. Some clones in this sample may be carry-over from other donors' samples. The rearrangement links TRBV5-6 to TRBJ1-2; tentative D call: TRBD1 (5 bases). Source: whole blood, taken in connection with sensitization to the hapten diphenylcyclopropenone (DPC). The CDR3, as DNA: TGTGCCAGCAGTCTTGGGACGGATGGCTACACCTTC. Its translation is CASSLGTDGYTF. The whole variable domain, remainder taken from reference TRBV5-6 and TRBJ1-2, is DAGVTQSPTHLIKTRGQQVTLRCSPKSGHDTVSWYQQALGQGPQFIFQYYEEEERQRGNFPDRFSGHQFPNYSSELNVNALLLGDSALYLCASSLGTDGYTFGSGTRLTVV.